Shown below are 16 T cell receptor beta chains from a single sample sequenced in a study of blood T cell repertoires in COVID-19. Here immunoSEQ multiplex PCR was the method, and the copy in TCRdb shows in-frame clones only, minus some. This table holds roughly 200,000 clones, approximately 85% found once. Sequenced: PBMCs or T cells enriched from blood (not recorded which). Receptors originate from a man aged 40-55 years with acute COVID-19.

This chain uses TRBV5-1 with TRBJ1-5, with 7 bases fitting TRBD1. Germline V gene sequence: CDR1 SGHRS, CDR2 YFSETQ. This CDR3 is built from 14 residues. J gave up 5 bases and V 0 bases, and 2 bases lay outside the gene matches. CDR3: CASSLEQGDQPQHF. CDR3 in DNA: TGCGCCAGCAGCTTGGAGCAGGGGGATCAGCCCCAGCATTTT.

V is TRBV5-6 and J is TRBJ2-1; D remains ambiguous. Deletions cut 0 bases from V and 2 bases from J, with 3 bases between. Germline lookup yields CDR1 SGHDT and CDR2 YYEEEE. There are 13 residues in the CDR3. DNA of the CDR3: TGTGCCAGCAGCTTGGATACCTACAATGAGCAGTTCTTC. Protein product: CASSLDTYNEQFF.

This chain joins TRBV28 and TRBJ2-7; D unresolved. The CDR3 is 13 residues long. CDR1 and CDR2 (germline): MDHEN, SYDVKM. Trimming cost V 2 bases and J 2 bases, with 7 bases left between them. CDR3 amino acids: CASSLGLTYEQYF. The DNA of the CDR3 is TGTGCCAGCAGTTTAGGGCTTACCTACGAGCAGTACTTC. The variable domain in full, with the rest retrieved from reference TRBV28 and TRBJ2-7, is DVKVTQSSRYLVKRTGEKVFLECVQDMDHENMFWYRQDPGLGLRLIYFSYDVKMKEKGDIPEGYSVSREKKERFSLILESASTNQTSMYLCASSLGLTYEQYFGPGTRLTVT.

The chain has TRBV7-9 and TRBJ1-2, with D perhaps TRBD1 (6 bases). The CDR3 sequence is 16 residues long. Germline CDR1 reads SEHNR; CDR2 reads FQNEAQ (reference sequence). V was pared by 2 bases and J by 6 bases, with 19 bases between. The CDR3 spells CASSLSSSGALNGYTF. The CDR3 coding sequence is TGTGCCAGCAGCTTAAGCTCTTCAGGGGCCTTGAATGGCTACACCTTC.

This rearrangement joins TRBV7-8 to TRBJ1-6, with a tentative D call TRBD1 (6 bases). V lost 3 bases and J 9 bases, leaving 18 bases between the germline ends. Germline CDR1 and CDR2: SGHVS and FQNEAQ. This CDR3 has 16 residues. CDR3 amino acids: CASSLGAGWIGSPLHF. In DNA form, the CDR3 reads TGTGCCAGCAGCTTGGGGGCAGGGTGGATCGGTTCACCCCTCCACTTT.

The rearrangement uses TRBV5-1 and TRBJ2-7; TRBD1 aligns across 7 bases. With 1 base clipped from V and 5 bases from J, the junction kept 12 bases outside the gene matches. Germline-derived CDR1 and CDR2 are SGHRS and YFSETQ. This CDR3 contains 16 residues. For the CDR3, the DNA is TGCGCCAGCAGCTTGACGGTCACAGGGGCTGCCCACGAGCAGTACTTC. Translated, it gives CASSLTVTGAAHEQYF.

CDR3 residues: CATSEGRGRMRGIQYF. Here the CDR3 DNA reads TGTGCCACCAGTGAGGGCAGGGGGCGCATGAGAGGCATTCAGTACTTC. J is TRBJ2-4 and V is TRBV24-1, with 8 bases identical to TRBD1. CDR1 is KGHDR and CDR2 is SFDVKD in the germline V gene. The CDR3 is made up of 16 amino acids. With 4 bases clipped from V and 9 bases from J, the junction kept 13 bases outside the gene matches.

The rearrangement links TRBV19 to TRBJ2-4; D not resolved. Germline V gene lookup returns CDR1 LNHDA and CDR2 SQIVND (reference sequence). V was clipped by 0 bases and J by 4 bases, with 10 bases between them. The CDR3 runs 15 residues. The CDR3 loop reads CASSIDSGPKNIQYF. The CDR3 DNA follows: TGTGCCAGTAGTATAGATAGTGGGCCAAAAAACATTCAGTACTTC.

The chain links TRBV12-5 to TRBJ2-7; a possible D gene is TRBD1 (5 bases). Germline V CDR1 and CDR2: LGHNT, FRNRAP. CDR3 length: 12 amino acids. Between the trimmed V and J ends, which lost 6 bases and 6 bases, there was a span of 12 bases. The CDR3: CASGLDRTEQYF. The CDR3 nucleotides are TGTGCTAGTGGCCTCGACAGAACCGAGCAGTACTTC.

The J gene is TRBJ2-1, the V gene TRBV6-5, with no clear D. The CDR3 contains 11 residues. V was shortened by 6 bases and J by 9 bases, with 9 bases between the two germline ends. CDR1 MNHEY and CDR2 SVGAGI come from the germline V gene. As DNA, the CDR3 is TGTGCCAGCAGCCTCCTCCTTGAGCAGTTCTTC. Translating gives CASSLLLEQFF.

The chain's CDR3 is CASSLGQGNGYTF. DNA for the CDR3: TGTGCCAGCAGCTTAGGACAGGGGAATGGCTACACCTTC. The rearrangement joins TRBV7-9 to TRBJ1-2; TRBD1 matches at 8 bases. Germline V lookup: CDR1 SEHNR, CDR2 FQNEAQ (reference sequence). The V segment lost 1 base and the J segment 6 bases; nucleotides outside the gene matches: 1. This CDR3 has 13 residues.

The chain uses TRBV6-5 and TRBJ1-2, with TRBD1 as a possible D gene (6 bases). Between the trimmed V and J ends, which lost 6 bases and 8 bases, there was a span of 19 bases. Looked up from germline, CDR1 is MNHEY and CDR2 is SVGAGI. This CDR3 spans 14 amino acids. The CDR3 DNA reads as TGTGCCAGCAGGCAGGGGCAGGATGGAGGAGGCTACACCTTC. It translates to CASRQGQDGGGYTF.

This chain joins TRBV14 and TRBJ2-7; D perhaps matches TRBD1 (6 bases). CDR3 size: 19 residues. CDR1 is SGHDN, CDR2 FVKESK, per germline. The germline V and J ends were trimmed by 4 bases and 1 base, with 26 bases remaining between them. Here the CDR3 reads CASSPHPRGTILRSYEQYF. The DNA for the CDR3 is TGTGCCAGCAGCCCCCACCCAAGGGGGACGATACTTAGGTCCTACGAGCAGTACTTC.

The chain has TRBV28 and TRBJ2-1; 7 positions agree with TRBD2. V lost 2 bases, J lost 8 bases, and 3 bases stayed unmatched. The germline gives CDR1 MDHEN, CDR2 SYDVKM. There are 13 residues in the CDR3. The CDR3: CASSLAGVHEQFF. The CDR3, as DNA: TGTGCCAGCAGTTTAGCGGGAGTACATGAGCAGTTCTTC.

V and J are TRBV19 and TRBJ2-7, with D perhaps TRBD2 (6 bases). Deletions cut 10 bases from V and 2 bases from J, with 21 bases between. The CDR3 totals 15 residues. Germline V gives CDR1 LNHDA, CDR2 SQIVND (reference sequence). CDR3 region: CATTRGEAPPYEQYF. The CDR3 region has the DNA TGTGCCACCACCCGCGGGGAGGCGCCCCCCTACGAGCAGTACTTC.

V gene TRBV10-2 combines with J gene TRBJ2-5, with 13 positions matching TRBD2. The CDR3 covers 18 residues. Germline lookup yields CDR1 WSHSY and CDR2 SAAADI. V shed 6 bases and J 5 bases; nucleotides not matched to a gene: 15. The CDR3 bases are TGCGCCAGCAGGCCTAACTTACTAGCGGGAGGGCCGGGGGAGACCCAGTACTTC. It yields the protein CASRPNLLAGGPGETQYF.